One sample yielded the 18 T cell receptor beta chains listed below, sequenced in a study of T cells in Graves' hyperthyroidism and ophthalmopathy. Amplified TCR beta CDR3 regions derived from RNA transcripts. HTBI primers drove first-round RT-PCR of the TCR CDR3. TCRdb reprocessed the multiplex PCR reads via MiXCR and lists one record per CDR3 protein. The sample holds roughly 550,000 distinct CDR3 sequences, about 16% seen once. Specimen: blood. Every receptor here comes from a young woman with Graves' ophthalmopathy.

This clonotype was observed at least ten times. The V call is TRBV20-1, the J call TRBJ2-3, with 9 positions matching TRBD2. After removal of 7 bases from V and 2 bases from J, the junction contained 7 bases not matched to a gene. Germline CDR1 DFQATT, CDR2 SNEGSKA (reference sequence). The CDR3 contains 14 residues. The CDR3 region is CSGGREGYTDTQYF. The CDR3 DNA reads as TGCAGTGGCGGGAGGGAGGGCTACACAGATACGCAGTATTTT.

The sample holds many counts of this clonotype. The V gene is TRBV7-2, the J gene TRBJ1-4; D remains ambiguous. Germline CDR1 reads SGHTA; CDR2 reads FQGNSA. CDR3 length equals 15 residues. V lost 0 bases to trimming and J lost 0 bases, with 5 bases between them. For the CDR3, the DNA is TGTGCCAGCAGCTTAGCGGAAGCAACTAATGAAAAACTGTTTTTT. Its protein is CASSLAEATNEKLFF.

The J gene is TRBJ1-5, the V gene TRBV6-1; D remains unclear. Between the trimmed V and J ends, which lost 8 bases and 0 bases, there was a span of 8 bases. Germline V gene data show CDR1 as MNHNS and CDR2 as SASEGT. The CDR3 is 13 residues long. The CDR3 sequence is CASGLPSNQPQHF. The CDR3 nucleotides are TGTGCCAGCGGACTTCCTAGCAATCAGCCCCAGCATTTT.

At least ten counts were recorded for this clonotype. V usage is TRBV10-3 and J usage is TRBJ2-5; D is undetermined. CDR1 ENHRY and CDR2 SYGVKD come from the germline V gene. V shed 3 bases and J shed 1 base, with 18 bases lying between them. The CDR3 consists of 17 residues. CDR3 loop: CAISERIGNAGQETQYF. The CDR3 DNA reads as TGTGCCATCAGTGAACGTATTGGTAATGCCGGCCAAGAGACCCAGTACTTC.

This clonotype was seen a few times. J is TRBJ2-1 and V is TRBV6-1; the match to TRBD1 covers 7 bases. With 5 bases clipped from V and 5 bases from J, the junction kept 9 bases outside the gene matches. The germline V gene has CDR1 MNHNS and CDR2 SASEGT. The CDR3 extends over 15 amino acids. DNA for the CDR3: TGTGCCAGCAGTCCAAACCCCGGGACAGACAATGAGCAGTTCTTC. Protein: CASSPNPGTDNEQFF.

The rearrangement joins TRBV9 to TRBJ2-3; D perhaps matches TRBD2 (6 bases). CDR3 length equals 15 residues. Per germline, CDR1 SGDLS and CDR2 YYNGEE. Trimming cost V 4 bases and J 3 bases, with 15 bases left between them. The CDR3 DNA reads TGTGCCAGCAGCCCTCAAGCGGCGGGAACAGATACGCAGTATTTT. The encoded protein is CASSPQAAGTDTQYF. Looking up the rest from reference TRBV9 and TRBJ2-3 gives the full variable domain: DSGVTQTPKHLITATGQRVTLRCSPRSGDLSVYWYQQSLDQGLQFLIQYYNGEERAKGNILERFSAQQFPDLHSELNLSSLELGDSALYFCASSPQAAGTDTQYFGPGTRLTVL.

In this sample, this clonotype turned up many times. The rearrangement joins TRBV6-6 to TRBJ2-7; possible D gene TRBD2, 7 bases. Trimming removed 2 bases at V and 2 bases at J, with 16 bases between. The germline gives CDR1 MNHNY, CDR2 SVGAGI (reference sequence). This CDR3 is 16 amino acids long. CDR3 residues: CASSYRGGSGTYEQYF. DNA of the CDR3: TGTGCCAGCAGTTACCGAGGGGGAAGCGGGACCTACGAGCAGTACTTC.

V and J are TRBV6-1 and TRBJ1-5; D is unclear. The V gene lost 7 bases and the J gene lost 3 bases, with 7 bases spanning the gap. The CDR3 is made up of 12 amino acids. From germline, CDR1 is MNHNS and CDR2 SASEGT. The CDR3: CASNRDNQPQHF. CDR3 nucleotides: TGTGCCAGCAACCGGGACAATCAGCCCCAGCATTTT.

The CDR3 DNA reads TGTGCCAGTGGCGCCGGGACTAGCGGACTTGCGAATGAGCAGTTCTTC. This gives the protein CASGAGTSGLANEQFF. The chain couples TRBV9 to TRBJ2-1, with 11 bases aligning to TRBD2. The CDR3 contains 16 residues. V gave up 8 bases and J gave up 7 bases; unmatched junction bases: 14. From germline, CDR1 is SGDLS and CDR2 YYNGEE.

This clonotype was observed at least ten times. V and J are TRBV20-1 and TRBJ2-7; 13 bases match TRBD2. Unmatched junction bases numbered 8, after V lost 3 bases and J lost 3 bases. CDR1 DFQATT and CDR2 SNEGSKA come from the germline V gene (reference sequence). This CDR3 spans 16 amino acids. The CDR3 DNA sequence: TGCAGTGCTAGGATGTTGGGACTAGCGGGGCTCTACGAGCAGTACTTC. Translating it yields CSARMLGLAGLYEQYF.

This clonotype was detected many times. The chain couples TRBV6-1 to TRBJ2-7, with 8 bases lining up with TRBD1. The CDR3 totals 15 residues. The V and J ends lost 6 bases and 4 bases, in that order; junction bases with no gene match: 11. CDR1 is MNHNS, CDR2 SASEGT, per germline. CDR3 DNA sequence: TGTGCCAGCAGCCTTGACAGGGGCTGGGCTTACGAGCAGTACTTC. It translates to CASSLDRGWAYEQYF.

In its sample, this clonotype was seen a few times. J is TRBJ2-3 and V is TRBV5-1; TRBD2 might be the D (5 bases). Germline CDR1 reads SGHRS; CDR2 reads YFSETQ. The CDR3 is 16 residues long. With 4 bases removed from V and 2 bases from J, the gap between germline ends came to 17 bases. The CDR3 coding sequence is TGCGCCAGCAGCCCACCTGGCCAGCGGACCACAGATACGCAGTATTTT. Its translation: CASSPPGQRTTDTQYF.

V is TRBV7-9 and J is TRBJ2-5; TRBD1 agrees at 9 bases. V lost 6 bases, J lost 5 bases, and 10 bases stayed unmatched. CDR1 is SEHNR, CDR2 FQNEAQ, per germline (reference sequence). This CDR3 has 15 amino acids. The CDR3 protein is CASRQGDRARETQYF. CDR3 DNA sequence: TGTGCCAGCAGGCAGGGGGACAGGGCGAGGGAGACCCAGTACTTC.

The chain employs TRBV28 and TRBJ2-3; D uncertain. The V end lost 8 bases, the J end lost 2 bases, and 8 bases lay between the germline ends. CDR1 is MDHEN, CDR2 SYDVKM, per germline. The CDR3 is 12 amino acids. CDR3: CASSNPTDTQYF. As DNA, the CDR3 is TGTGCCAGCTCAAATCCCACAGATACGCAGTATTTT.

This clonotype was detected ten times or more. This chain connects TRBV3-1 to TRBJ1-1, with 10 nucleotides matching TRBD1. This CDR3 is built from 17 residues. The V gene end was trimmed by 4 bases and the J gene end by 5 bases; junction bases not matched to a gene: 13. Germline CDR1 LGHDT, CDR2 YNNKEL (reference sequence). CDR3 sequence reads: CASSLVPGQGRETEAFF. CDR3 nucleotides: TGTGCCAGCAGCCTCGTCCCGGGACAGGGGAGAGAAACTGAAGCTTTCTTT.

This clonotype was picked up many times. This chain joins TRBV20-1 and TRBJ2-7; 9 nucleotides match TRBD2. V was pared by 6 bases and J by 4 bases, with 10 bases of the junction left unmatched. In germline, CDR1 is DFQATT, CDR2 SNEGSKA (reference sequence). This CDR3 is built from 14 residues. The CDR3 here is CSAQPGSGSYEQYF. The CDR3 DNA reads TGCAGTGCCCAACCGGGTAGCGGGAGTTACGAGCAGTACTTC.

The chain carries TRBV15 and TRBJ1-4, with 7 nucleotides matching TRBD1. CDR3 length equals 13 residues. CDR1 is LNHNV and CDR2 is YYDKDF in the germline V gene (reference sequence). V was clipped by 1 base and J by 8 bases; unmatched bases: 1. CDR3: CATSRVQGEKLFF. CDR3 sequence (DNA): TGTGCCACCAGCAGAGTACAGGGGGAAAAACTGTTTTTT.

The J gene is TRBJ1-1, the V gene TRBV9; possible D gene TRBD1, 5 bases. Per the germline V gene, CDR1 is SGDLS and CDR2 is YYNGEE. V was shortened by 0 bases and J by 0 bases, with 9 bases between the two germline ends. There are 15 residues in the CDR3. The CDR3, as DNA: TGTGCCAGCAGCGTAGGACAGTTCATGAACACTGAAGCTTTCTTT. This gives the protein CASSVGQFMNTEAFF.